Below are 22 T cell receptor beta chains sequenced from a single sample in a study of vaccination and CD4 T cells after COVID-19. TCRdb re-called the PCR reads through MiXCR, storing one row per CDR3 protein. The sample lists some 25,000 distinct CDR3 sequences, under 60% occurring once. Material: CD4+ T cells from blood, obtained before SARS-CoV-2 vaccination. These receptor sequences come from a human donor who had recovered from COVID-19.

This clonotype showed up just a few times. V and J are TRBV20-1 and TRBJ2-5; D may be TRBD1 (6 bases). Germline CDR1 DFQATT, CDR2 SNEGSKA (reference sequence). The CDR3 totals 13 residues. V was pared by 4 bases and J by 5 bases, with 14 bases between. The CDR3 sequence is CSATPGARETQYF. The CDR3 DNA reads as TGCAGTGCTACCCCAGGGGCGAGGGAGACCCAGTACTTC.

There are a few counts of this clonotype. This rearrangement joins TRBV7-2 to TRBJ2-5; D unresolved. Between the trimmed V and J ends, which lost 5 bases and 1 base, there was a span of 14 bases. This CDR3 has 15 residues. In germline, CDR1 is SGHTA, CDR2 FQGNSA. DNA of the CDR3: TGTGCCAGCAGCCCCTACGGAGCCCCCCAAGAGACCCAGTACTTC. Its protein is CASSPYGAPQETQYF.

The rearrangement uses TRBV6-2 or TRBV6-3 and TRBJ2-7; D is unresolved. This CDR3 has 11 residues. V shed 4 bases and J shed 3 bases, with 4 bases lying between them. CDR1 and CDR2 (germline): MNHEY, SVGEGT. The CDR3 DNA reads as TGTGCCAGCAGTTCCCACTACGAGCAGTACTTC. It translates to CASSSHYEQYF.

V is TRBV20-1 and J is TRBJ2-5, with D unclear. CDR3 length equals 13 residues. CDR1 and CDR2 (germline): DFQATT, SNEGSKA (reference sequence). Trimming pared 2 bases from V and 2 bases from J, leaving 9 bases between. CDR3 sequence reads: CSARLGLQETQYF. The CDR3 DNA reads TGCAGTGCTAGACTGGGTTTACAAGAGACCCAGTACTTC.

Here the CDR3 reads CASSEEGLNSPLHF. DNA for the CDR3: TGTGCCAGCAGTGAAGAGGGGCTAAATTCACCCCTCCACTTT. This chain connects TRBV2 to TRBJ1-6; possibly TRBD1 for D (5 bases). V lost 1 base, J lost 7 bases, and 8 bases lay in between. This CDR3 has 14 amino acids. Germline V gives CDR1 SNHLY, CDR2 FYNNEI.

This chain joins TRBV29-1 and TRBJ1-1; a weak D match, TRBD1 (5 bases). CDR1 is SQVTM and CDR2 is ANQGSEA in the germline V gene. The CDR3 sequence is 15 residues long. Trimming took 7 bases from V and 1 from J, leaving 19 bases between them. The CDR3 spells CSAQGGRGRNTEAFF. The CDR3 DNA reads as TGCAGCGCCCAAGGAGGGAGGGGCCGGAACACTGAAGCTTTCTTT.

This clonotype was detected only a few times. This rearrangement joins TRBV6-2 or TRBV6-3 to TRBJ1-5, with 12 bases aligning to TRBD1. Germline loops: CDR1 MNHEY, CDR2 SVGEGT. The CDR3 spans 15 residues. Losses at the gene ends were 7 bases for V and 5 bases for J; bases not matched to a gene: 6. CDR3 nucleotide sequence: TGTGCCAGCACCGGGGACAGGGGGCCGTATCAGCCCCAGCATTTT. It translates to CASTGDRGPYQPQHF.

CDR3 sequence reads: CATHRDNQPQHF. Written as DNA, the CDR3 is TGTGCCACGCACAGGGATAATCAGCCCCAGCATTTT. This sequence joins TRBV2 and TRBJ1-5; D is perhaps TRBD1 (6 bases). The germline V gene has CDR1 SNHLY and CDR2 FYNNEI. V shed 10 bases and J shed 4 bases, with 11 bases lying between them. CDR3 length equals 12 residues.

This clonotype has only a few counts. The V and J genes are TRBV20-1 and TRBJ1-1; 7 bases align to TRBD1. The V and J ends lost 3 bases and 0 bases, in that order; junction bases with no gene match: 4. The germline V gene has CDR1 DFQATT and CDR2 SNEGSKA (reference sequence). The CDR3 spans 14 residues. CDR3 region: CSASQGQMNTEAFF. For the CDR3, the DNA is TGCAGTGCTAGCCAGGGACAGATGAACACTGAAGCTTTCTTT.

The V gene is TRBV4-3, the J gene TRBJ2-3, with TRBD2 as a possible D gene (7 bases). Trimming left V 1 base short and J 1 base short, with 15 bases between. The length of the CDR3 is 17 residues. The germline V gene encodes CDR1 LGHNA and CDR2 YSLEER. DNA for the CDR3: TGCGCCAGCAGCCAAGGAGAAGGGGGGGCCCGCACAGATACGCAGTATTTT. Translated: CASSQGEGGARTDTQYF.

This clonotype showed up just once. This chain connects TRBV18 to TRBJ1-5; perhaps TRBD1 as D (6 bases). In germline, CDR1 is KGHSH, CDR2 LQKENI. This CDR3 is 14 amino acids long. Between the trimmed V and J ends, which lost 3 bases and 9 bases, there was a span of 15 bases. The CDR3 region has the DNA TGTGCCAGCTCACCCACAGGGACCCTAGGGCCCCAGCATTTT. Translating it yields CASSPTGTLGPQHF.

The chain employs TRBV19 and TRBJ2-1; TRBD1 matches 9 bases. This CDR3 spans 18 amino acids. Germline V CDR1 and CDR2: LNHDA, SQIVND (reference sequence). With V trimmed by 1 base and J by 9 bases, 16 bases remained unmatched. The CDR3 sequence: CASSIGYRGRKERSEQFF. CDR3 bases: TGTGCCAGTAGTATAGGGTACAGGGGGCGAAAGGAAAGAAGTGAGCAGTTCTTC.

J is TRBJ2-7 and V is TRBV20-1, with 11 bases identical to TRBD2. The V and J ends lost 5 bases and 2 bases, in that order; junction bases with no gene match: 5. The CDR3 is 14 residues long. The germline V gene encodes CDR1 DFQATT and CDR2 SNEGSKA (reference sequence). The CDR3 loop reads CSARRLAGTYEQYF. CDR3 coding DNA: TGCAGTGCTCGGAGACTAGCGGGGACCTACGAGCAGTACTTC.

A few counts support this clonotype. The chain employs TRBV5-1 and TRBJ2-3; TRBD1 matches 8 bases. V lost 3 bases, J lost 2 bases, and 14 bases stayed unmatched. Germline loops: CDR1 SGHRS, CDR2 YFSETQ. The CDR3 covers 18 residues. The CDR3 region is CASSSYGQGWANTDTQYF. The CDR3 region has the DNA TGCGCCAGCAGCTCGTATGGACAGGGATGGGCTAACACAGATACGCAGTATTTT.

The chain carries TRBV5-1 and TRBJ2-5; TRBD1 matches at 7 bases. Germline-derived CDR1 and CDR2 are SGHRS and YFSETQ. The CDR3 is 14 residues long. V shed 3 bases and J 2 bases; nucleotides not matched to a gene: 4. This chain's CDR3 is CASSSGTAQETQYF. The DNA for the CDR3 is TGCGCCAGCAGCTCTGGGACAGCTCAAGAGACCCAGTACTTC.

The chain carries TRBV29-1 and TRBJ2-3; possibly TRBD2 for D (5 bases). In germline, CDR1 is SQVTM, CDR2 ANQGSEA. Deletions cut 4 bases from V and 3 bases from J, with 11 bases between. The CDR3 length is 13 residues. This CDR3 reads CSVVRVGTDTQYF. The DNA of the CDR3 is TGCAGCGTTGTGCGGGTGGGGACAGATACGCAGTATTTT.

This clonotype was seen more than once but under ten times. The chain joins TRBV20-1 to TRBJ2-7, with 11 nucleotides matching TRBD2. The CDR3 length is 12 residues. J gave up 4 bases and V 6 bases, and 2 bases lay outside the gene matches. Germline V gene data show CDR1 as DFQATT and CDR2 as SNEGSKA (reference sequence). The CDR3 sequence is CSARTSGYEQYF. DNA of the CDR3: TGCAGTGCAAGGACTAGCGGGTACGAGCAGTACTTC.

The rearrangement uses TRBV5-1 and TRBJ1-1; unclear D gene. Trimming pared 5 bases from V and 1 base from J, leaving 9 bases between. In germline, CDR1 is SGHRS, CDR2 YFSETQ. The CDR3 has 13 amino acids. The CDR3 coding sequence is TGCGCCAGCAGATATACAGAGAACACTGAAGCTTTCTTT. Its translation is CASRYTENTEAFF. Based on the CDR3 plus reference TRBV5-1 and TRBJ1-1, the full variable domain is KAGVTQTPRYLIKTRGQQVTLSCSPISGHRSVSWYQQTPGQGLQFLFEYFSETQRNKGNFPGRFSGRQFSNSRSEMNVSTLELGDSALYLCASRYTENTEAFFGQGTRLTVV.

This sequence joins TRBV7-2 and TRBJ2-1, with D unclear. Per the germline V gene, CDR1 is SGHTA and CDR2 is FQGNSA. This CDR3 is 14 amino acids long. The germline V and J ends were trimmed by 1 base and 6 bases, with 10 bases remaining between them. CDR3 amino acids: CASSLGWRVNEQFF. For the CDR3, the DNA is TGTGCCAGCAGCTTAGGATGGCGAGTCAATGAGCAGTTCTTC.

The V gene is TRBV7-9, the J gene TRBJ2-7; D is undetermined. This CDR3 has 14 residues. Per germline, CDR1 SEHNR and CDR2 FQNEAQ (reference sequence). The V end was cut by 4 bases, the J end by 2 bases, with 12 bases between. The CDR3 loop reads CASSSPGGPYEQYF. The CDR3 coding sequence is TGTGCCAGCAGCTCTCCTGGCGGACCCTACGAGCAGTACTTC.

The rearrangement uses TRBV28 and TRBJ2-1, with TRBD2 as a possible D gene (5 bases). Per germline, CDR1 MDHEN and CDR2 SYDVKM. The V end lost 3 bases, the J end lost 4 bases, and 7 bases lay between the germline ends. This CDR3 spans 13 amino acids. The CDR3, as DNA: TGTGCCAGCAGTTTCCCGGGGTACAATGAGCAGTTCTTC. Translating it yields CASSFPGYNEQFF.

The chain links TRBV29-1 to TRBJ2-5; D tentatively fits TRBD1 or TRBD2 (5 bases each). There are 12 residues in the CDR3. Germline V CDR1 and CDR2: SQVTM, ANQGSEA. The ends were cut back, 6 bases at V and 1 base at J, with 9 bases in the middle. The CDR3 spells CSVQGVQETQYF. The CDR3 DNA reads TGCAGCGTCCAGGGAGTCCAAGAGACCCAGTACTTC.